This TCR beta chain emerged from a study of CD4 T cells in relation to SARS-CoV-2 and coronaviruses. Unexposed donor CD4+ T cells date from 2011-2018, before the COVID-19 pandemic. Isolation of CD4+ T cells took place after about eleven days in culture. Regarding this clone: Its antigen is unidentified.

Libraries were prepared by immunoSEQ multiplex PCR; TCRdb keeps only in-frame clonotypes and omits some of them. Of roughly 23,000 clones in the sample, approximately 72% were seen once. Germline CDR1 is MNHEY and CDR2 is SVGEGT. V shed 4 bases and J 3 bases; nucleotides not matched to a gene: 1. This CDR3 is built from 13 residues. Sequenced input: CD4+ T cells from PBMCs, cultured in vitro. The genes are TRBV6-2 or TRBV6-3 and TRBJ2-7, with 9 bases matching TRBD2. The receptor was derived from a human donor in good health. The CDR3 DNA sequence: TGTGCCAGCAGTTTTAGCGGGGGCTACGAGCAGTACTTC. It encodes CASSFSGGYEQYF.